These 29 T cell receptor beta chains share one sample of origin, sequenced in a study of cytomegalovirus exposure and HLA in healthy donors. Researchers ran the PCR with 60 Vbeta and 13 Jbeta primers. Profiling relied on immunoSEQ multiplex PCR, and the TCRdb table lists in-frame clones only, not all of them. The sample includes about 130,000 clones, about 76% of them seen just once. Sequencing input: PBMCs. The receptors derive from an older woman in good health and CMV-seropositive.

In DNA form, the CDR3 reads TGTGCCAGCAGACGGGACAGGGGCCTTACTGAAGCTTTCTTT. Translating it yields CASRRDRGLTEAFF. The chain uses TRBV6-5 and TRBJ1-1; 10 nucleotides align to TRBD1. The CDR3 loop spans 14 amino acids. Unmatched junction bases numbered 6, after V lost 6 bases and J lost 5 bases. Germline CDR1 reads MNHEY; CDR2 reads SVGAGI.

The gene calls are TRBV5-8 and TRBJ1-2, with 7 bases identical to TRBD1. This CDR3 region has 14 residues. CDR1 and CDR2 (germline): SGHTS, YDEGEE. Trimming cost V 1 base and J 8 bases; bases outside gene matches: 8. CDR3 sequence reads: CASSLQQGTGGYTF. The CDR3 DNA reads TGTGCCAGCAGCTTGCAACAGGGGACGGGGGGCTACACCTTC.

This clone was recorded a few times. The CDR3 DNA reads as TGTGCCAGCAGTGGGGAGGGACGGGGCAATCAGCCCCAGCATTTT. Translation: CASSGEGRGNQPQHF. The V and J genes are TRBV28 and TRBJ1-5, with TRBD1 as a possible D gene (5 bases). With 5 bases removed from V and 2 bases from J, the gap between germline ends came to 13 bases. Germline V gives CDR1 MDHEN, CDR2 SYDVKM. CDR3 length: 15 residues.

The J gene is TRBJ2-7, the V gene TRBV19, with 9 bases aligning to TRBD1. Germline V gives CDR1 LNHDA, CDR2 SQIVND (reference sequence). V lost 5 bases and J lost 2; bases outside the gene matches: 4. CDR3 length equals 14 residues. The CDR3, as DNA: TGTGCCAGTAGTTCGAGGGACAGGGCCTACGAGCAGTACTTC. It encodes CASSSRDRAYEQYF.

This clone was counted between two and nine times. The CDR3 reads CASSLGVAGASDTQYF. The CDR3 DNA reads as TGTGCCAGCAGCTTAGGGGTGGCGGGGGCTTCAGATACGCAGTATTTT. The chain joins TRBV7-9 to TRBJ2-3; D perhaps matches TRBD2 (7 bases). CDR1 and CDR2 from the germline V gene are SEHNR and FQNEAQ (reference sequence). The CDR3 is 16 residues long. V gave up 1 base and J gave up 4 bases, with 15 bases separating them.

J is TRBJ2-2 and V is TRBV11-3, with 9 bases that match TRBD1. The germline V gene encodes CDR1 SGHNT and CDR2 YENEEA. J was trimmed by 5 bases and V by 3 bases; bases with no gene match: 10. The CDR3 length is 17 residues. The CDR3 nucleotides read TGTGCCAGCAGCTTTGAACAGGGGGCTTATCGTACCGGGGAGCTGTTTTTT. This gives the protein CASSFEQGAYRTGELFF.

The V gene is TRBV28, the J gene TRBJ2-7; 10 bases line up with TRBD1. The CDR3 contains 14 residues. From germline, CDR1 is MDHEN and CDR2 SYDVKM. The junction had 5 bases not matched to a gene; V was cut back by 6 bases and J by 3 bases. The CDR3 protein is CASRRRTGGYEQYF. The CDR3 DNA is TGTGCCAGCAGGCGAAGGACAGGGGGCTACGAGCAGTACTTC.

The chain recombines TRBV30 with TRBJ1-6; D not resolved. The germline CDR1 and CDR2 sequences are GTSNPN and SVGIG (reference sequence). Trimming cost V 3 bases and J 4 bases, with 7 bases left between them. CDR3 size: 13 residues. The CDR3 sequence is CAWRTGYNSPLHF. The CDR3 DNA follows: TGTGCCTGGAGAACGGGGTATAATTCACCCCTCCACTTT.

This sequence joins TRBV10-3 and TRBJ2-2; TRBD2 might be the D (5 bases). The CDR3 is 17 residues long. Trimming took off 11 bases at V and 5 bases at J, with 27 bases between the two ends. Germline-derived CDR1 and CDR2 are ENHRY and SYGVKD. This chain's CDR3 is CAASDRIRGGETGELFF. The CDR3 DNA sequence: TGTGCCGCGTCCGATCGCATCCGGGGTGGTGAGACCGGGGAGCTGTTTTTT.

The chain has TRBV4-1 and TRBJ2-7, with 7 bases fitting TRBD2. The length of the CDR3 is 15 residues. Germline assignment: CDR1 MGHRA and CDR2 YSYEKL. The trim removed 0 bases at V and 4 bases at J, leaving 6 bases unmatched. The CDR3 DNA is TGCGCCAGCAGCCAAGATTGGGCGGGAGAATACGAGCAGTACTTC. Translating gives CASSQDWAGEYEQYF.

The table lists this clone with a count of one. The rearrangement joins TRBV19 to TRBJ1-4; D remains unclear. The CDR3 has 12 residues. V lost 5 bases and J lost 14, with 15 bases in between. Germline V gene lookup returns CDR1 LNHDA and CDR2 SQIVND (reference sequence). Here the CDR3 reads CASSAGGRHLFF. DNA for the CDR3: TGTGCCAGTAGTGCAGGCGGGAGACATCTGTTTTTT.

This chain links TRBV7-9 with TRBJ1-3; D remains ambiguous. Germline CDR1 reads SEHNR; CDR2 reads FQNEAQ (reference sequence). V was trimmed by 6 bases and J by 0 bases, leaving 6 bases between them. CDR3 length equals 13 residues. CDR3 region: CASSGDSGNTIYF. CDR3 nucleotides: TGTGCCAGCAGTGGAGACTCTGGAAACACCATATATTTT.

This clone was found once. At the DNA level, this CDR3 is encoded by other sequences in the same sample as well. The V call is TRBV19, the J call TRBJ1-1; tentative D call: TRBD1 (5 bases). The ends were cut back, 3 bases at V and 3 bases at J, with 5 bases in the middle. The CDR3 loop spans 12 amino acids. From germline, CDR1 is LNHDA and CDR2 SQIVND (reference sequence). The CDR3 DNA follows: TGTGCCAGTAGTATCAGGGACACTGAAGCTTTCTTT. It is translated as CASSIRDTEAFF. Filled out from reference TRBV19 and TRBJ1-1, the complete variable domain reads DGGITQSPKYLFRKEGQNVTLSCEQNLNHDAMYWYRQDPGQGLRLIYYSQIVNDFQKGDIAEGYSVSREKKESFPLTVTSAQKNPTAFYLCASSIRDTEAFFGQGTRLTVV.

This clone was counted only a few times. As DNA, the CDR3 is TGTGCCAGCAGCCAAGATCGCGGGCCGTCCTACGAGCAGTACTTC. As protein: CASSQDRGPSYEQYF. The chain has TRBV4-2 and TRBJ2-7, with D possibly being TRBD2 (5 bases). This CDR3 region has 15 residues. V lost 0 bases, J lost 1 base, and 10 bases lay in between. Germline V gene lookup returns CDR1 LGHNA and CDR2 YNFKEQ.

The chain is built from TRBV7-6 and TRBJ2-1; TRBD1 aligns across 9 bases. V lost 1 base and J lost 1; bases outside the gene matches: 5. This CDR3 contains 17 residues. Germline lookup yields CDR1 SGHVS and CDR2 FNYEAQ. CDR3 residues: CASSLGPGQGSYNEQFF. The CDR3 bases are TGTGCCAGCAGCTTAGGACCGGGACAGGGATCCTACAATGAGCAGTTCTTC.

This clone was detected a few times. The chain employs TRBV4-3 and TRBJ1-1, with 9 positions matching TRBD1. The junction had 8 bases not matched to a gene; V was cut back by 1 base and J by 5 bases. Germline values: CDR1 LGHNA, CDR2 YSLEER. This CDR3 is built from 16 residues. The chain's CDR3 is CASSQVAGQGRTEAFF. CDR3 coding DNA: TGCGCCAGCAGCCAAGTTGCTGGACAGGGGAGGACTGAAGCTTTCTTT.

The genes are TRBV6-6 and TRBJ1-3, with D possibly being TRBD1 (5 bases). This CDR3 spans 14 amino acids. The ends were cut back, 6 bases at V and 4 bases at J, with 13 bases in the middle. Per the germline V gene, CDR1 is MNHNY and CDR2 is SVGAGI (reference sequence). The CDR3 is CASRRQIKGNTIYF. The CDR3 DNA reads as TGTGCCAGCAGACGACAGATTAAGGGAAACACCATATATTTT.

The chain couples TRBV5-1 to TRBJ1-1; TRBD1 is a possible D gene (5 bases). CDR1 SGHRS and CDR2 YFSETQ come from the germline V gene. V was shortened by 4 bases and J by 4 bases, with 14 bases between the two germline ends. The CDR3 is made up of 14 amino acids. As DNA, the CDR3 is TGCGCCAGCAGCCTGGGAGACAGATTCACTGAAGCTTTCTTT. It codes for CASSLGDRFTEAFF.

The count of this clone is one. The chain combines TRBV27 with TRBJ2-7; 8 bases are a match to TRBD1. V lost 3 bases and J lost 5; bases outside the gene matches: 6. CDR3 length: 14 residues. The germline gives CDR1 MNHEY, CDR2 SMNVEV (reference sequence). The CDR3 sequence is CASSFGDRGHEQYF. In DNA form, the CDR3 reads TGTGCCAGCAGTTTCGGAGACAGGGGACACGAGCAGTACTTC.

The V gene is TRBV21-1, the J gene TRBJ2-7; TRBD2, the D gene given by the table, was not confirmed from the DNA. TRBV21-1 has pseudogene status. This CDR3 comprises 11 residues. CDR3 region: CASSLVCEQYF. The CDR3 DNA follows: TGTGCCAGCAGTCTCGTTTGCGAGCAGTACTTC.

In its sample, this clone was seen many times. The V call is TRBV23-1, the J call TRBJ2-7; unclear D gene. TRBV23-1 is marked as an open reading frame, function uncertain. The V and J ends lost 0 bases and 4 bases respectively, with 13 bases between them. The CDR3 extends over 15 amino acids. CDR3 in amino acids: CASSQSVELEYEQYF. The DNA for the CDR3 is TGCGCCAGCAGTCAATCGGTGGAGTTGGAGTACGAGCAGTACTTC.

Only a few counts were recorded for this clone. The chain uses TRBV11-2 and TRBJ2-1, with 13 bases that match TRBD2. This CDR3 region has 17 residues. Germline CDR1 reads SGHAT; CDR2 reads FQNNGV. V shed 5 bases and J 5 bases; nucleotides not matched to a gene: 9. This CDR3 reads CASSARLAGGKNNEQFF. The CDR3 coding sequence is TGTGCCAGCAGCGCAAGACTAGCGGGGGGAAAAAACAATGAGCAGTTCTTC.

This clone was seen more than once but under ten times. The rearrangement uses TRBV7-2 and TRBJ2-7, with 7 bases fitting TRBD1. J lost 2 bases, V lost 5 bases, and 12 bases had no gene match. Germline values: CDR1 SGHTA, CDR2 FQGNSA. CDR3 length: 16 amino acids. The CDR3 reads CASSLSRDSLAYEQYF. The CDR3 DNA follows: TGTGCCAGCAGCCTCTCCCGGGACAGTTTAGCCTACGAGCAGTACTTC.

The rearrangement joins TRBV30 to TRBJ2-2, with D perhaps TRBD2 (5 bases). Germline values: CDR1 GTSNPN, CDR2 SVGIG (reference sequence). CDR3 length: 13 amino acids. V was pared by 5 bases and J by 4 bases, with 11 bases between. This CDR3 is CAWATSATGELFF. The CDR3 coding sequence is TGTGCCTGGGCTACTAGTGCCACCGGGGAGCTGTTTTTT. Together with reference TRBV30 and TRBJ2-2, the CDR3 gives the full variable domain: SQTIHQWPATLVQPVGSPLSLECTVEGTSNPNLYWYRQAAGRGLQLLFYSVGIGQISSEVPQNLSASRPQDRQFILSSKKLLLSDSGFYLCAWATSATGELFFGEGSRLTVL.

The chain links TRBV19 to TRBJ1-4; 10 bases agree with TRBD1. Germline loops: CDR1 LNHDA, CDR2 SQIVND (reference sequence). This CDR3 has 15 amino acids. The ends lost 6 bases at V and 5 bases at J; junction bases unmatched: 6. The CDR3 DNA is TGTGCCAGTAGACCCACGGACAGGGGGAATGAAAAACTGTTTTTT. Its translation is CASRPTDRGNEKLFF.

The chain is built from TRBV27 and TRBJ1-5, with D possibly TRBD1 on 5 matching bases. V lost 6 bases and J 2 bases, leaving 14 bases between the germline ends. This CDR3 has 15 residues. From germline, CDR1 is MNHEY and CDR2 SMNVEV (reference sequence). CDR3 coding DNA: TGTGCCAGCAGCCCAGGGATTTTGGGCAATCAGCCCCAGCATTTT. This encodes CASSPGILGNQPQHF.

The CDR3 protein is CASSLAGQDGYTF. The CDR3 region has the DNA TGTGCCAGCAGCTTAGCGGGACAGGACGGCTACACCTTC. The chain couples TRBV7-9 to TRBJ1-2; the match to TRBD1 covers 8 bases. V shed 0 bases and J 8 bases; nucleotides not matched to a gene: 2. The CDR3 loop spans 13 amino acids. CDR1 and CDR2 from the germline V gene are SEHNR and FQNEAQ (reference sequence).

In nucleotides, the CDR3 is TGTGCCAGCAGCTTGGACAGGGCTGCCAATCAGCCCCAGCATTTT. Protein: CASSLDRAANQPQHF. The chain couples TRBV5-4 to TRBJ1-5, with TRBD1 as a possible D gene (6 bases). Trimming took off 0 bases at V and 3 bases at J, with 10 bases between the two ends. Germline V gene data show CDR1 as SGHNT and CDR2 as YYREEE (reference sequence). The CDR3 is 15 amino acids. Based on the CDR3 plus reference TRBV5-4 and TRBJ1-5, the full variable domain is ETGVTQSPTHLIKTRGQQVTLRCSSQSGHNTVSWYQQALGQGPQFIFQYYREEENGRGNFPPRFSGLQFPNYSSELNVNALELDDSALYLCASSLDRAANQPQHFGDGTRLSIL.

The J gene is TRBJ2-1, the V gene TRBV5-8, with TRBD2 identical over 8 bases. Losses at the gene ends were 0 bases for V and 6 bases for J; bases not matched to a gene: 5. Germline CDR1 SGHTS, CDR2 YDEGEE. This CDR3 is 15 amino acids long. The CDR3 bases are TGTGCCAGCAGCTTGGCCGGGACTAGGTCCAATGAGCAGTTCTTC. This gives the protein CASSLAGTRSNEQFF.